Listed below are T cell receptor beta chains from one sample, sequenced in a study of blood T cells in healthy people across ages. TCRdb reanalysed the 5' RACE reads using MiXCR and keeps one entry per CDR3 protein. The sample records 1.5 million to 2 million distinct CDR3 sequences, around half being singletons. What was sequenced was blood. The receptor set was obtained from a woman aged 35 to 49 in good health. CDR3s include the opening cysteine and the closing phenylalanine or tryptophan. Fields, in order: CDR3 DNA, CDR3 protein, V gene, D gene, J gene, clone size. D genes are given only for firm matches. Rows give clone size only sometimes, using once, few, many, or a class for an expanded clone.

CDR3 DNA: TGCGCCAGCACGCATTACCCAGACAGGCTAGGGGATACGCAGTATTTT
CDR3 protein: CASTHYPDRLGDTQYF
V gene: TRBV5-1
D gene: .
J gene: TRBJ2-3
clone size: .

CDR3 DNA: TGTGCCAGCAGGACACACCGGGGGTCCTACAATGAGCAGTTCTTC
CDR3 protein: CASRTHRGSYNEQFF
V gene: TRBV11-2
D gene: .
J gene: TRBJ2-1
clone size: .

CDR3 DNA: TGTGCCAGCAGCTCAATGGGGCAGGACGAGCAGTACTTC
CDR3 protein: CASSSMGQDEQYF
V gene: TRBV11-2
D gene: .
J gene: TRBJ2-7
clone size: .

CDR3 DNA: TGTGCCAGCAGCTTAGCTCAGGGGCCACGCACCGGGGAGCTGTTTTTT
CDR3 protein: CASSLAQGPRTGELFF
V gene: TRBV11-2
D gene: .
J gene: TRBJ2-2
clone size: .

CDR3 DNA: TGTGCCAGCAGCTGGGGGACAGCTAGCACAGATACGCAGTATTTT
CDR3 protein: CASSWGTASTDTQYF
V gene: TRBV7-8
D gene: TRBD1
J gene: TRBJ2-3
clone size: few

CDR3 DNA: TGTGCCAGCTTCCCCTCGGATATCCCGGGGAACACTGAAGCTTTCTTT
CDR3 protein: CASFPSDIPGNTEAFF
V gene: TRBV28
D gene: .
J gene: TRBJ1-1
clone size: .

CDR3 DNA: TGTGCCAGCAGTCCTACAGGGGCCTACTCCTACGAGCAGTACTTC
CDR3 protein: CASSPTGAYSYEQYF
V gene: TRBV13
D gene: TRBD1
J gene: TRBJ2-7
clone size: .

CDR3 DNA: TGTGCCAGCAGCCCCGCGCGCAATAGCAATCAGCCCCAGCATTTT
CDR3 protein: CASSPARNSNQPQHF
V gene: TRBV7-2
D gene: .
J gene: TRBJ1-5
clone size: .

CDR3 DNA: TGTGCCAGCAGCCTAACTGGGGGGGGTCCGCTTACAGATACGCAGTATTTT
CDR3 protein: CASSLTGGGPLTDTQYF
V gene: TRBV7-2
D gene: TRBD2
J gene: TRBJ2-3
clone size: .

CDR3 DNA: TGTGCCACCGAAGGACAGGGAGGGGACTATGGCTACACCTTC
CDR3 protein: CATEGQGGDYGYTF
V gene: TRBV15
D gene: TRBD1
J gene: TRBJ1-2
clone size: .

CDR3 DNA: TGCAGTGCTAGTAATATGTACAGGGGGCCAGGCACTGAAGCTTTCTTT
CDR3 protein: CSASNMYRGPGTEAFF
V gene: TRBV20-1
D gene: TRBD1
J gene: TRBJ1-1
clone size: once

CDR3 DNA: TGCGCCAGCAGATCGGGCCTAGCGGGGGCGAATACGCAGTATTTT
CDR3 protein: CASRSGLAGANTQYF
V gene: TRBV4-3
D gene: TRBD2
J gene: TRBJ2-3
clone size: .

CDR3 DNA: TGCGCCAGCAGCCAGGGGGGGCGGTCGGCAGATACGCAGTATTTT
CDR3 protein: CASSQGGRSADTQYF
V gene: TRBV4-3
D gene: .
J gene: TRBJ2-3
clone size: .

CDR3 DNA: TGCAGTGCTAGAGATCAGGGTTACGGGAATGAGCAGTTCTTC
CDR3 protein: CSARDQGYGNEQFF
V gene: TRBV20-1
D gene: .
J gene: TRBJ2-1
clone size: few

CDR3 DNA: TGTGCCAGCAGCAAAGGACAGGGAAACATTCAGTACTTC
CDR3 protein: CASSKGQGNIQYF
V gene: TRBV11-1
D gene: TRBD1
J gene: TRBJ2-4
clone size: .